Listed here are 28 T cell receptor beta chains from one sample, sequenced in a study of T cell responses to AZD1222 COVID-19 vaccine. Produced via immunoSEQ multiplex PCR; TCRdb's table is partial and in-frame only. The sample contains 90,000 to 140,000 clones, more than 75% of which appear only once. The sequenced sample was peripheral blood, obtained on day 0 of AZD1222 vaccination. All receptors come from an adult in good health.

The chain links TRBV3-1 (or the pseudogene TRBV3-2) to TRBJ2-2, with 12 bases lining up with TRBD2. V lost 3 bases to trimming and J lost 5 bases; unmatched junction nucleotides: 13. There are 19 residues in the CDR3. Germline V gene data show CDR1 as LGHDT and CDR2 as YNNKEL (reference sequence). The CDR3, as DNA: TGTGCCAGCAGCCAGGGTGCGTCTAGCGGGAGGGCGGTTACCGGGGAGCTGTTTTTT. Translating gives CASSQGASSGRAVTGELFF.

This chain joins TRBV5-3 and TRBJ1-2; 9 positions match TRBD1. TRBV5-3 is an open reading frame, and its role is uncertain. The CDR3 sequence is 19 residues long. Unmatched junction bases numbered 20, after V lost 4 bases and J lost 4 bases. CDR3 DNA sequence: TGTGCCAGAAGCCACATACCTAACCCTACCGGGACAGGGTCCTATGGCTACACCTTC. It translates to CARSHIPNPTGTGSYGYTF.

The chain joins TRBV5-8 to TRBJ2-2; TRBD1 matches at 10 bases. The CDR3 loop spans 16 amino acids. V shed 4 bases, J shed 4 bases, and the junction held 7 bases outside the gene matches. CDR1 is SGHTS and CDR2 is YDEGEE in the germline V gene. CDR3 sequence (DNA): TGTGCCAGCAGCCGTGGACAGGGGGGAGTCACCGGGGAGCTGTTTTTT. This encodes CASSRGQGGVTGELFF.

The V and J genes are TRBV18 and TRBJ1-5; 10 positions agree with TRBD1. Trimming cost V 6 bases and J 4 bases; bases outside gene matches: 6. CDR3 length: 15 residues. Germline V gene sequence: CDR1 KGHSH, CDR2 LQKENI. The CDR3 nucleotides are TGTGCCAGCTCCGCGACGGGACAGGGGAATCAGCCCCAGCATTTT. Protein sequence: CASSATGQGNQPQHF.

The V gene is TRBV7-2, the J gene TRBJ1-6; D uncertain. V gave up 0 bases and J gave up 5 bases, with 11 bases separating them. Germline V gene data show CDR1 as SGHTA and CDR2 as FQGNSA. The CDR3 contains 16 residues. CDR3 in amino acids: CASSLAPPGNNSPLHF. CDR3 nucleotide sequence: TGTGCCAGCAGCTTAGCCCCTCCGGGGAATAATTCACCCCTCCACTTT.

This chain joins TRBV5-8 and TRBJ1-4; unclear D gene. Germline assignment: CDR1 SGHTS and CDR2 YDEGEE. V was pared by 0 bases and J by 10 bases, with 16 bases between. The CDR3 totals 15 residues. The CDR3 DNA follows: TGTGCCAGCAGCTTGGTGGGCAGTGACGATCTAAAACTGTTTTTT. It yields the protein CASSLVGSDDLKLFF.

J is TRBJ1-4 and V is TRBV4-2; D possibly corresponds to TRBD1 (5 bases). CDR1 is LGHNA and CDR2 is YNFKEQ in the germline V gene. Trimming removed 4 bases from V and 3 bases from J, with 15 bases in between. The length of the CDR3 is 16 residues. In DNA, the CDR3 is TGTGCCAGCAGCCCCGGCGGGCCGGGGGCTAATGAAAAACTGTTTTTT. Protein: CASSPGGPGANEKLFF.

The rearrangement uses TRBV2 and TRBJ1-4; TRBD1 is a possible D gene (6 bases). The length of the CDR3 is 14 residues. Germline loops: CDR1 SNHLY, CDR2 FYNNEI. Trimming cost V 3 bases and J 8 bases, with 13 bases left between them. The CDR3 here is CASSETGGHEKLFF. In DNA form, the CDR3 reads TGTGCCAGCAGTGAGACGGGGGGACACGAAAAACTGTTTTTT.

In nucleotides, the CDR3 is TGTGCCAGCAGCGCAAGGGTCGCCCTAAACTCCTACGAGCAGTACTTC. Its protein is CASSARVALNSYEQYF. This rearrangement joins TRBV13 to TRBJ2-7; D ambiguous. This CDR3 contains 16 residues. Trimming cost V 5 bases and J 0 bases, with 17 bases left between them. From germline, CDR1 is PRHDT and CDR2 FYEKMQ (reference sequence).

This chain joins TRBV29-1 and TRBJ2-7; D is ambiguous. V lost 2 bases to trimming and J lost 3 bases, with 11 bases between them. The CDR3 is 13 residues long. The germline V gene has CDR1 SQVTM and CDR2 ANQGSEA. CDR3 sequence (DNA): TGCAGCGTTGAACCCGGAGCTAACTACGAGCAGTACTTC. Translation: CSVEPGANYEQYF.

The chain employs TRBV12-5 and TRBJ2-2; 9 bases agree with TRBD1. The CDR3 is 14 amino acids. Losses at the gene ends were 1 base for V and 6 bases for J; bases not matched to a gene: 0. CDR1 and CDR2 from the germline V gene are LGHNT and FRNRAP. The CDR3: CASGLGTGAGELFF. As DNA, the CDR3 is TGTGCTAGTGGTTTGGGGACAGGGGCCGGGGAGCTGTTTTTT.

This sequence joins TRBV7-2 and TRBJ1-4, with TRBD1 matching over 8 bases. The CDR3 has 14 amino acids. Germline V gene sequence: CDR1 SGHTA, CDR2 FQGNSA. Unmatched junction bases numbered 6, after V lost 5 bases and J lost 7 bases. The CDR3 region has the DNA TGTGCCAGCAGCCCAATGGACAGGGTTGAAAAACTGTTTTTT. Amino acids: CASSPMDRVEKLFF.

The V and J genes are TRBV27 and TRBJ2-3; 10 bases map to TRBD2. The germline gives CDR1 MNHEY, CDR2 SMNVEV (reference sequence). The CDR3 loop spans 15 amino acids. V was pared by 7 bases and J by 2 bases, with 6 bases of the junction left unmatched. CDR3 sequence (DNA): TGTGCCAGCAAGAGCGGGGGGGCAGTCACAGATACGCAGTATTTT. It translates to CASKSGGAVTDTQYF.

This chain joins TRBV5-4 and TRBJ2-7; D may match TRBD1 or TRBD2 (5 bases each). The CDR3 sequence is 17 residues long. Germline V lookup: CDR1 SGHNT, CDR2 YYREEE (reference sequence). V dropped 2 bases and J dropped 4 bases, with 22 bases sitting between them. CDR3 nucleotides: TGTGCCAGCAGCTTAGGGTATGATGACGAGGGGATATACGAGCAGTACTTC. As protein: CASSLGYDDEGIYEQYF.

This chain links TRBV7-2 with TRBJ2-7; 9 nucleotides align to TRBD1. The V and J ends lost 3 bases and 5 bases, in that order; junction bases with no gene match: 8. Germline values: CDR1 SGHTA, CDR2 FQGNSA. CDR3 size: 15 residues. As DNA, the CDR3 is TGTGCCAGCAGCTTCACCGACAGGGGGGCCCACGAGCAGTACTTC. Translating gives CASSFTDRGAHEQYF. Combining the CDR3 with reference TRBV7-2 and TRBJ2-7 gives the whole variable domain GAGVSQSPSNKVTEKGKDVELRCDPISGHTALYWYRQSLGQGLEFLIYFQGNSAPDKSGLPSDRFSAERTGGSVSTLTIQRTQQEDSAVYLCASSFTDRGAHEQYFGPGTRLTVT.

J is TRBJ1-3 and V is TRBV2; unclear D gene. CDR3 length equals 13 residues. CDR1 SNHLY and CDR2 FYNNEI come from the germline V gene. Trimming pared 7 bases from V and 10 bases from J, leaving 17 bases between. CDR3 coding DNA: TGTGCCAGCACCCCGACAACCCCCACTACCATATATTTT. Its protein product is CASTPTTPTTIYF.

The rearrangement links TRBV12-5 to TRBJ1-4; D is ambiguous. The CDR3 has 13 amino acids. Germline values: CDR1 LGHNT, CDR2 FRNRAP. V dropped 0 bases and J dropped 6 bases, with 5 bases sitting between them. CDR3 amino acids: CASGLVLHEKLFF. The CDR3 DNA reads TGTGCTAGTGGTTTGGTACTGCATGAAAAACTGTTTTTT.

J is TRBJ1-5 and V is TRBV3-1 (or the pseudogene TRBV3-2); D gene ambiguous. V lost 4 bases, J lost 7 bases, and 14 bases lay in between. This CDR3 has 14 residues. The V gene's germline CDR1 is LGHDT and CDR2 YNNKEL (reference sequence). CDR3 nucleotide sequence: TGTGCCAGCAGCCTACGCCCCGGAGGACAGCCCCAGCATTTT. It translates to CASSLRPGGQPQHF.

This rearrangement joins TRBV19 to TRBJ1-5; D gene ambiguous. Between the trimmed V and J ends, which lost 3 bases and 9 bases, there was a span of 6 bases. Per germline, CDR1 LNHDA and CDR2 SQIVND (reference sequence). This CDR3 has 11 residues. CDR3 sequence (DNA): TGTGCCAGTAGTATCACGGGGCCCCAGCATTTT. It yields the protein CASSITGPQHF.

This clone was recorded once. The chain carries TRBV12-3 or TRBV12-4 and TRBJ2-5; TRBD2 might be the D (6 bases). V was clipped by 3 bases and J by 4 bases, with 9 bases between them. The CDR3 contains 13 residues. The CDR3 sequence is CASSFGGGETQYF. CDR3 nucleotides: TGTGCCAGCAGTTTTGGGGGAGGAGAGACCCAGTACTTC.

The chain recombines TRBV4-2 with TRBJ2-2; the D is unclear. Per germline, CDR1 LGHNA and CDR2 YNFKEQ. V was cut by 3 bases and J by 2 bases, with 10 bases left in between. The CDR3 runs 15 residues. CDR3 nucleotide sequence: TGTGCCAGCAGCCAGGACGACTTAAACACCGGGGAGCTGTTTTTT. Protein product: CASSQDDLNTGELFF.

The chain uses TRBV11-1 and TRBJ2-7; D possibly corresponds to TRBD2 (5 bases). CDR1 is SGHAT, CDR2 FQDESV, per germline (reference sequence). This CDR3 spans 17 amino acids. Trimming stripped 0 bases from V and 2 bases from J, with 17 bases between. The CDR3 sequence is CASSLASPGDPPYEQYF. The CDR3 coding sequence is TGTGCCAGCAGCTTAGCTTCGCCCGGGGATCCCCCCTACGAGCAGTACTTC.

The chain has TRBV18 and TRBJ2-2; 8 bases line up with TRBD1. The ends lost 5 bases at V and 3 bases at J; junction bases unmatched: 8. This CDR3 comprises 16 residues. Germline lookup yields CDR1 KGHSH and CDR2 LQKENI. The CDR3 DNA reads TGTGCCAGCTCAAGGACAGGGAGAAGCGACACCGGGGAGCTGTTTTTT. As protein: CASSRTGRSDTGELFF.

This rearrangement joins TRBV6-4 to TRBJ1-2; D gene uncertain. With 4 bases removed from V and 8 bases from J, the gap between germline ends came to 14 bases. Per the germline V gene, CDR1 is MRHNA and CDR2 is SNTAGT. This CDR3 region has 13 residues. This CDR3 is CASSVEGSGGYTF. CDR3 DNA: TGTGCCAGCAGTGTAGAGGGTTCGGGCGGCTACACCTTC.

This chain uses TRBV5-1 with TRBJ2-7; 14 nucleotides match TRBD2. The J segment lost 3 bases and the V segment lost 4 bases, leaving 3 bases of the junction unmatched. The CDR3 is 15 residues long. Germline V gene lookup returns CDR1 SGHRS and CDR2 YFSETQ. CDR3: CASSLGTSGSYEQYF. Here the CDR3 DNA reads TGCGCCAGCAGCCTCGGGACTAGCGGGAGCTACGAGCAGTACTTC.

This chain uses TRBV2 with TRBJ1-1, with 11 positions matching TRBD1. The CDR3 spans 14 residues. CDR1 and CDR2 from the germline V gene are SNHLY and FYNNEI. V was pared by 6 bases and J by 11 bases, with 11 bases of the junction left unmatched. The DNA of the CDR3 is TGTGCCAGCAGCCCCTCCGGGACAGGGGGTCGCGCTTTCTTT. Amino acid sequence: CASSPSGTGGRAFF.

The rearrangement uses TRBV28 and TRBJ1-4, with D maybe TRBD1 (6 bases). V lost 6 bases and J 8 bases, leaving 19 bases between the germline ends. CDR1 is MDHEN, CDR2 SYDVKM, per germline. The CDR3 sequence is 15 residues long. Here the CDR3 reads CASRQGGGFEEKLFF. CDR3 nucleotide sequence: TGTGCCAGCAGACAAGGGGGGGGTTTTGAGGAAAAACTGTTTTTT.

The genes are TRBV10-3 and TRBJ1-2; unclear D gene. This CDR3 spans 14 amino acids. Germline V gene sequence: CDR1 ENHRY, CDR2 SYGVKD. Trimming cost V 10 bases and J 7 bases, with 22 bases left between them. The CDR3 protein is CATLRSAGDGGYTF. The CDR3 nucleotides are TGTGCCACCCTTCGATCAGCCGGGGATGGTGGCTACACCTTC.